This T cell receptor beta chain comes out of a study of beta chain features in type 1 diabetes. Study context: Patient and healthy donor groups were alike in age, gender and cell yields. The study, taken as a whole, reports: TCRB CDR3 length was moderately but significantly reduced in all four CD4+ subsets of Type 1 diabetes patients.

The CDR3 loop spans 12 amino acids. V was cut by 5 bases and J by 5 bases, with 6 bases left in between. Germline lookup yields CDR1 SGHAT and CDR2 FQNNGV. One heparinised draw of blood, averaging about 116 mL, came from each donor. Expressed TCRB transcripts were sequenced, since all the RNA that had been isolated was reverse transcribed. Libraries were prepared by immunoSEQ multiplex PCR; TCRdb keeps only in-frame clonotypes and omits some of them. In the table there are 600,000 to 700,000 clones, under 15% of which are singletons. Comment on this clone: Antigen: not known.

The sample comprised naive CD4+ T cells from blood. The chain links TRBV11-2 to TRBJ2-2; a possible D gene is TRBD1 (5 bases). The sequence was obtained from a young man with type 1 diabetes. CDR3: CASSRGTGELFF. In DNA form, the CDR3 reads TGTGCCAGCAGCAGGGGTACCGGGGAGCTGTTTTTT.